This record concerns one TCR beta chain sequence. Profiled with immunoSEQ multiplex PCR; TCRdb holds only in-frame clones, not every one. The top ten clones hold about 0.6% of a sample with 120,000 or so clones, around 92% of them seen once. The record originates from a study of control samples from healthy donors and cancer patients. CDR3 length: 16 amino acids. V lost 4 bases and J 1 base, leaving 16 bases between the germline ends. Germline V CDR1 and CDR2: SGHDN, FVKESK. The specimen was PBMCs. This clonotype was obtained from an elderly man with head and neck cancer. The J gene is TRBJ1-1, the V gene TRBV14; D is perhaps TRBD1 (5 bases). Written as DNA, the CDR3 is TGTGCCAGCAGCCCGGAGTTCCAGGGATGGAACACTGAAGCTTTCTTT. Its translation is CASSPEFQGWNTEAFF.